A selection of T cell receptor beta chains follows, all from one sample in a study of blood T cell repertoires in COVID-19. Sequenced by immunoSEQ multiplex PCR; TCRdb stores in-frame clones only, minus some. The sample carries tens of thousands of clones, more than 75% recorded once. Material for sequencing was peripheral blood. Source of these receptors: a woman older than 75 with active COVID-19. Both conserved end residues are part of each CDR3. Fields, in order: V gene, J gene, CDR3 protein.

TRBV6-2/TRBV6-3	TRBJ1-1	CASSYPGWNTEAFF
TRBV7-9	TRBJ2-7	CASSRGTGESSYEQYF
TRBV9	TRBJ2-6	CASNQGVAGANVLTF
TRBV18	TRBJ1-1	CASSIGQITEAFF
TRBV7-9	TRBJ2-3	CASSLQLTSGRTDTQYF
TRBV5-1	TRBJ2-1	CASSLGGTSGRNEQFF
TRBV7-2	TRBJ2-5	CASSLWPGYGETQYF
TRBV6-4	TRBJ2-3	CASSDGHGDTQYF
TRBV5-4	TRBJ2-7	CASSSPGLAGREQYF
TRBV27	TRBJ2-3	CASSRRGLAGGTDTQYF
TRBV11-1	TRBJ2-2	CASSPTGGLSTGELFF
TRBV2	TRBJ1-6	CASSIQGLRNNSPLHF
TRBV28	TRBJ2-4	CASRVIGLAGEVDQYF
TRBV7-8	TRBJ2-1	CASSLMGLAGEQFF
TRBV18	TRBJ2-1	CASSQQGGNEQFF
TRBV10-3	TRBJ2-2	CAIRPKQGAYTGELFF
TRBV7-3	TRBJ2-7	CASSLGLAGVHEQYF
TRBV18	TRBJ1-1	CASSPQGNTEAFF
TRBV6-5	TRBJ1-6	CASRYRGRDSPLHF
TRBV3-1/TRBV3-2	TRBJ2-1	CASSHPTSGQLNEQFF
TRBV7-7	TRBJ2-3	CASSEGSGEPSYTQYF
TRBV19	TRBJ2-1	CASSFDRDPYNEQFF
TRBV2	TRBJ2-3	CASSSSYLAGNTDTQYF
TRBV3-1/TRBV3-2	TRBJ2-1	CASSQDSLAGQTLFF
TRBV9	TRBJ1-2	CASSVGQGLGYTF
TRBV7-3	TRBJ2-1	CASSLPGNEQFF
TRBV7-2	TRBJ2-1	CASRPGQGGEQFF
TRBV5-8	TRBJ2-2	CASSLIPDRVTNTGELFF
TRBV7-3	TRBJ2-3	CASSLLPAGGTDTQYF
TRBV27	TRBJ1-4	CASSQLDRLNEKLFF
TRBV20-1	TRBJ2-3	CSASGGVDTQYF
TRBV6-2/TRBV6-3	TRBJ1-4	CASSPITGKNEKLFF
TRBV5-1	TRBJ2-7	CASNGQGNYEQYF
TRBV5-1	TRBJ2-1	CASSRGTSGVYNEQFF
TRBV18	TRBJ2-2	CASSPLTGNTGELFF
TRBV7-2	TRBJ2-3	CASRFSTDTQYF
TRBV29-1	TRBJ2-1	CSVENPEEEGRPSYNEQFF
TRBV7-2	TRBJ2-1	CASSLGGTSVSNNEQFF
TRBV5-6	TRBJ2-7	CASSLGGRIYEQYF
TRBV7-5	TRBJ2-3	CARSLVDKSTDTQYF